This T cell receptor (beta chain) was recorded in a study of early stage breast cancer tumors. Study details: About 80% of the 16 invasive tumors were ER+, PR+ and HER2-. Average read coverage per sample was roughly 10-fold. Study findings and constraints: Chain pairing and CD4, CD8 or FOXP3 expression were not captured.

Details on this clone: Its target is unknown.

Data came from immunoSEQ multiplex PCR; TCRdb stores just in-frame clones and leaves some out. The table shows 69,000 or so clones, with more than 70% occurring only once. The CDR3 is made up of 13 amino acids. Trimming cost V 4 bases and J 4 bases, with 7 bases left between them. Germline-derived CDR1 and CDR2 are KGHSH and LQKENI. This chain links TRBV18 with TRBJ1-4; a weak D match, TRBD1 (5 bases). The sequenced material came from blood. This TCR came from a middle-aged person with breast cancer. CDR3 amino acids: CASSQGSNEKLFF. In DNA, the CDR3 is TGTGCCAGCTCACAGGGGAGTAATGAAAAACTGTTTTTT.